The 21 T cell receptor beta chains listed next were all sequenced from one sample in a study of cytomegalovirus exposure and HLA in healthy donors. Researchers ran the PCR with 60 Vbeta and 13 Jbeta primers. TCRdb's copy holds only in-frame clones and misses some; the assay was immunoSEQ multiplex PCR. Recorded here are around 76,000 clones; the top ten clones represent about 0.83%. Sequenced sample: PBMCs. The receptors stem from a boy between 10 and 17 years old in good health and CMV-seronegative.

With regard to this clone: In the same sample, other DNA sequences code for this CDR3. V gene TRBV2 combines with J gene TRBJ2-7, with TRBD1 matching 10 bases. V dropped 7 bases and J dropped 6; count of bases not matched to a gene: 6. The CDR3 loop spans 13 amino acids. Per the germline V gene, CDR1 is SNHLY and CDR2 is FYNNEI. The CDR3 DNA reads TGTGCCAGCACGGGGGACAGGGGACTCGAGCAGTACTTC. Translated: CASTGDRGLEQYF. Full variable domain (remainder filled in from reference TRBV2 and TRBJ2-7): EPEVTQTPSHQVTQMGQEVILRCVPISNHLYFYWYRQILGQKVEFLVSFYNNEISEKSEIFDDQFSVERPDGSNFTLKIRSTKLEDSAMYFCASTGDRGLEQYFGPGTRLTVT.

The CDR3, as DNA: TGCAGCGCCCAGACAGGGGCTAATTCACCCCTCCACTTT. It translates to CSAQTGANSPLHF. The rearrangement joins TRBV29-1 to TRBJ1-6; TRBD1 matches at 8 bases. Germline-derived CDR1 and CDR2 are SQVTM and ANQGSEA. This CDR3 region has 13 residues. Trimming took 7 bases from V and 6 from J; bases not matched to a gene: 5.

The chain employs TRBV4-1 and TRBJ2-2; 9 bases map to TRBD2. This CDR3 is built from 15 residues. Looked up from germline, CDR1 is MGHRA and CDR2 is YSYEKL. The V gene end was trimmed by 2 bases and the J gene end by 4 bases; junction bases not matched to a gene: 2. The CDR3 nucleotides are TGCGCCAGCAGCCAAACTAGCGGGTTCACCGGGGAGCTGTTTTTT. Protein: CASSQTSGFTGELFF.

To note about this clone: One junction end does not reproduce the germline sequence, and a read error may be involved. The genes are TRBV6-1 and TRBJ1-2, with TRBD1 matching 7 bases. Germline lookup yields CDR1 MNHNS and CDR2 SASEGT. The CDR3 loop spans 10 amino acids. The CDR3 DNA reads TGTGCCAGCAGTACAGGGACAGCCCACTTC. Encoded protein: CASSTGTAHF.

The rearrangement links TRBV29-1 to TRBJ2-7, with TRBD1 matching 7 bases. The junction had 4 bases not matched to a gene; V was cut back by 6 bases and J by 2 bases. The CDR3 runs to 12 residues. From germline, CDR1 is SQVTM and CDR2 ANQGSEA. CDR3 sequence reads: CSVVGTAYEQYF. CDR3 sequence (DNA): TGCAGCGTCGTGGGGACAGCCTACGAGCAGTACTTC.

V usage is TRBV9 and J usage is TRBJ2-1, with TRBD1 matching over 8 bases. Per germline, CDR1 SGDLS and CDR2 YYNGEE. The length of the CDR3 is 15 residues. V shed 3 bases and J 10 bases; nucleotides not matched to a gene: 12. This CDR3 reads CASSATSGTGYEQFF. The DNA of the CDR3 is TGTGCCAGCAGCGCCACCTCCGGGACAGGTTACGAGCAGTTCTTC.

The chain carries TRBV14 and TRBJ1-1; D gene unclear. Germline CDR1 is SGHDN and CDR2 is FVKESK. The CDR3 loop spans 13 amino acids. Trimming took 0 bases from V and 1 from J, leaving 3 bases between them. The CDR3: CASSQDRNTEAFF. In DNA, the CDR3 is TGTGCCAGCAGCCAAGATAGGAACACTGAAGCTTTCTTT.

The chain combines TRBV18 with TRBJ2-7, with 9 bases aligning to TRBD1. CDR3 length equals 15 residues. Per germline, CDR1 KGHSH and CDR2 LQKENI. The ends lost 3 bases at V and 6 bases at J; junction bases unmatched: 9. The CDR3 DNA reads as TGTGCCAGCTCACCTGGACAGGGGACGGGAGGCGAGCAGTACTTC. This translates into CASSPGQGTGGEQYF.

The rearrangement links TRBV6-1 to TRBJ1-2, with 7 nucleotides matching TRBD1. Germline V CDR1 and CDR2: MNHNS, SASEGT. The CDR3 runs to 14 residues. The trim removed 6 bases at V and 8 bases at J, leaving 12 bases unmatched. The CDR3 is CASRTRQGSFGYTF. CDR3 bases: TGTGCCAGCAGGACCCGACAGGGCTCGTTCGGCTACACCTTC.

The chain has TRBV7-6 and TRBJ2-1, with a tentative D call TRBD2 (5 bases). The CDR3 totals 16 residues. The germline gives CDR1 SGHVS, CDR2 FNYEAQ. With 0 bases removed from V and 5 bases from J, the gap between germline ends came to 14 bases. The CDR3 bases are TGTGCCAGCAGCTTAGCGCGGGCCGGTCTGGACAATGAGCAGTTCTTC. Translation: CASSLARAGLDNEQFF.

The rearrangement uses TRBV25-1 and TRBJ2-7; D is possibly TRBD1 (6 bases). The CDR3 totals 16 residues. V lost 5 bases to trimming and J lost 2 bases, with 19 bases between them. Germline V gives CDR1 MGHDK, CDR2 SYGVNS. As DNA, the CDR3 is TGTGCCAGCAGTAACCCTCGGACAGCCGGAACCTACGAGCAGTACTTC. Translated, it gives CASSNPRTAGTYEQYF.

Remarks on this clone: One junction end disagrees with the germline gene, perhaps due to a read error. The chain recombines TRBV6-5 with TRBJ2-6; the D is unclear. From germline, CDR1 is MNHEY and CDR2 SVGAGI. This CDR3 region has 13 residues. DNA of the CDR3: TGTGCCAGCAGATACTCTGGGGCCAACGTCCTGACTTTC. As protein: CASRYSGANVLTF.

The rearrangement links TRBV19 to TRBJ1-3; 8 nucleotides line up with TRBD1. From germline, CDR1 is LNHDA and CDR2 SQIVND (reference sequence). CDR3 length: 16 residues. Trimming cost V 3 bases and J 4 bases; bases outside gene matches: 8. This CDR3 reads CASSILGQGGGNTIYF. As DNA, the CDR3 is TGTGCCAGTAGTATTCTCGGACAGGGCGGAGGAAACACCATATATTTT.

The V call is TRBV19, the J call TRBJ1-2, with TRBD1 matching over 7 bases. The CDR3 extends over 15 amino acids. V lost 4 bases to trimming and J lost 3 bases; unmatched junction nucleotides: 8. Germline V lookup: CDR1 LNHDA, CDR2 SQIVND (reference sequence). CDR3 region: CASSTSTGTDYGYTF. In DNA, the CDR3 is TGTGCCAGTAGTACCTCAACCGGGACAGACTATGGCTACACCTTC.

This sequence joins TRBV5-1 and TRBJ1-1; TRBD1 matches at 7 bases. This CDR3 region has 14 residues. V gave up 1 base and J gave up 4 bases; unmatched junction bases: 4. CDR1 is SGHRS, CDR2 YFSETQ, per germline. Written as DNA, the CDR3 is TGCGCCAGCAGCTTGACAGGGGTAGTCACTGAAGCTTTCTTT. Amino acid sequence: CASSLTGVVTEAFF.

This sequence joins TRBV4-2 and TRBJ1-1, with D perhaps matching TRBD1 (5 bases). Germline loops: CDR1 LGHNA, CDR2 YNFKEQ. CDR3 length: 12 amino acids. V shed 3 bases and J shed 6 bases, with 8 bases lying between them. CDR3 sequence: CASSHDSPEAFF. CDR3 bases: TGTGCCAGCAGCCACGACAGCCCTGAAGCTTTCTTT.

CDR3 nucleotides: TGTGCCAGTAGAAGTCAGGGGGCTTATACCTTC. Translation gives CASRSQGAYTF. The chain combines TRBV19 with TRBJ1-2; 8 nucleotides agree with TRBD1. Germline trimming cut 6 bases from V and 14 bases from J; bases unmatched to any gene: 8. The CDR3 spans 11 residues. The V gene's germline CDR1 is LNHDA and CDR2 SQIVND (reference sequence). The variable domain in full, completed from reference TRBV19 and TRBJ1-2, reads DGGITQSPKYLFRKEGQNVTLSCEQNLNHDAMYWYRQDPGQGLRLIYYSQIVNDFQKGDIAEGYSVSREKKESFPLTVTSAQKNPTAFYLCASRSQGAYTFGSGTRLTVV.

The genes are TRBV25-1 and TRBJ1-1; a weak D match, TRBD1 (5 bases). Germline V lookup: CDR1 MGHDK, CDR2 SYGVNS. The CDR3 covers 15 residues. V lost 7 bases to trimming and J lost 4 bases, with 19 bases between them. The CDR3 loop reads CASITSGGYSTEAFF. The CDR3 DNA reads as TGTGCCAGCATCACCTCCGGGGGGTACAGCACTGAAGCTTTCTTT.

This chain links TRBV7-3 with TRBJ2-3, with TRBD1 matching 11 bases. The CDR3 runs 14 residues. With 5 bases clipped from V and 5 bases from J, the junction kept 3 bases outside the gene matches. Germline V gene lookup returns CDR1 SGHTA and CDR2 FQGTGA. CDR3 sequence (DNA): TGTGCCAGCAGCGTTGGGACAGGGGGAGATACGCAGTATTTT. Protein: CASSVGTGGDTQYF.

The chain is built from TRBV30 and TRBJ1-6, with a possible D match to TRBD1 (6 bases). Looked up from germline, CDR1 is GTSNPN and CDR2 is SVGIG (reference sequence). The CDR3 is made up of 13 amino acids. The ends were cut back, 2 bases at V and 8 bases at J, with 10 bases in the middle. The CDR3 sequence: CAWSLGGYSPLHF. CDR3 DNA sequence: TGTGCCTGGAGTCTAGGGGGATATTCACCCCTCCACTTT.

The J gene is TRBJ2-2, the V gene TRBV5-1, with D possibly matching TRBD2 (6 bases). Between the trimmed V and J ends, which lost 4 bases and 1 base, there was a span of 14 bases. CDR1 SGHRS and CDR2 YFSETQ come from the germline V gene. The CDR3 totals 16 residues. The CDR3 DNA reads TGCGCCAGCAGCGGAGTTCCCGGGGGGAACACCGGGGAGCTGTTTTTT. It is translated as CASSGVPGGNTGELFF.